One and the same sample provided the 7 T cell receptor beta chains below, sequenced in a study of human T cells and chemical hapten exposure (dated by TCRdb to the early 2020s). The sample's time point label is to be understood as: patch test 2, 6 weeks after DPC sensitization. This specimen's treatment or condition label, per the study, means: therapeutic diphenylcyclopropenone sensitization with weekly scalp DPC. To prepare the library, RACE was applied. The run used a NextSeq 500. The raw public data were reprocessed by TCRdb itself: fastp quality trimming at Q25, MiXCR clonotype calling, in-frame beta chains only. Rows with a matching CDR3 protein are joined into one entry that keeps the most common DNA and genes. The sample yields about 55,000 distinct CDR3 sequences; less than 10% were counted once. The ten largest make up about 1.7% of the sample. The sequencing used whole blood, collected in connection with sensitization to the hapten diphenylcyclopropenone (DPC). The receptor source for this set is a woman in her forties or fifties with alopecia areata. Some clones in this sample may be carry-over from other donors' samples.

V and J are TRBV27 and TRBJ2-2; a weak D match, TRBD1 (5 bases). The CDR3 covers 18 residues. CDR1 MNHEY and CDR2 SMNVEV come from the germline V gene (reference sequence). V was clipped by 7 bases and J by 2 bases, with 23 bases between them. The DNA for the CDR3 is TGTGCCAGCACCCAGGGCTACTTCAGGACCATTAACACCGGGGAGCTGTTTTTT. Protein sequence: CASTQGYFRTINTGELFF.

This clonotype was counted ten times or more. This chain joins TRBV5-4 and TRBJ1-2; 7 bases fit TRBD1. Unmatched junction bases numbered 5, after V lost 5 bases and J lost 4 bases. Germline V lookup: CDR1 SGHNT, CDR2 YYREEE (reference sequence). This CDR3 has 13 amino acids. CDR3 sequence: CASRQQGTYGYTF. The CDR3 region has the DNA TGTGCCAGCAGGCAACAGGGGACCTATGGCTACACCTTC.

The sample holds a few counts of this clonotype. The rearrangement links TRBV5-1 to TRBJ2-5, with TRBD2 identical over 7 bases. Per the germline V gene, CDR1 is SGHRS and CDR2 is YFSETQ. The CDR3 runs to 14 residues. V was pared by 1 base and J by 2 bases, with 2 bases of the junction left unmatched. The CDR3 loop reads CASSLLGLQETQYF. The DNA of the CDR3 is TGCGCCAGCAGCTTGCTGGGACTACAAGAGACCCAGTACTTC. Full variable domain (outside the CDR3, taken from reference TRBV5-1 and TRBJ2-5): KAGVTQTPRYLIKTRGQQVTLSCSPISGHRSVSWYQQTPGQGLQFLFEYFSETQRNKGNFPGRFSGRQFSNSRSEMNVSTLELGDSALYLCASSLLGLQETQYFGPGTRLLVL.

This clonotype was recorded a few times. This chain links TRBV3-1 with TRBJ1-1, with D uncertain. CDR3 size: 15 residues. The germline V gene has CDR1 LGHDT and CDR2 YNNKEL (reference sequence). The germline V and J ends were trimmed by 3 bases and 5 bases, with 16 bases remaining between them. CDR3 region: CASSHATLGSTEAFF. The CDR3 DNA reads as TGTGCCAGCAGCCACGCGACACTCGGCAGTACTGAAGCTTTCTTT. Full variable domain (outside the CDR3, taken from reference TRBV3-1 and TRBJ1-1): DTAVSQTPKYLVTQMGNDKSIKCEQNLGHDTMYWYKQDSKKFLKIMFSYNNKELIINETVPNRFSPKSPDKAHLNLHINSLELGDSAVYFCASSHATLGSTEAFFGQGTRLTVV.

This clonotype has ten or more counts. This chain connects TRBV6-6 to TRBJ2-7; D tentatively fits TRBD1 or TRBD2 (5 bases each). CDR1 MNHNY and CDR2 SVGAGI come from the germline V gene (reference sequence). This CDR3 spans 15 amino acids. Trimming stripped 2 bases from V and 0 bases from J, with 11 bases between. CDR3 loop: CASSYPQGRSYEQYF. In nucleotides, the CDR3 is TGTGCCAGCAGTTACCCTCAGGGACGCTCCTACGAGCAGTACTTC.

This clonotype was seen a handful of times. The chain links TRBV4-3 to TRBJ1-5; 7 bases align to TRBD1. CDR1 is LGHNA, CDR2 YSLEER, per germline. The CDR3 sequence is 14 residues long. With V trimmed by 3 bases and J by 7 bases, 6 bases remained unmatched. The CDR3 reads CASSQTGYEQPQHF. The CDR3 nucleotides are TGCGCCAGCAGCCAGACAGGGTATGAACAGCCCCAGCATTTT.

This clonotype was picked up a small number of times. The chain is built from TRBV10-3 and TRBJ1-1; possible D gene TRBD1, 5 bases. V dropped 2 bases and J dropped 1 base, with 8 bases sitting between them. The CDR3 has 14 residues. The germline CDR1 and CDR2 sequences are ENHRY and SYGVKD. The CDR3 coding sequence is TGTGCCATCAGTGAGACAGGCGAGAACACTGAAGCTTTCTTT. Protein product: CAISETGENTEAFF.